This T cell receptor (beta chain) derives from a study of shared T cell receptors in the human thymus. The assay was immunoSEQ multiplex PCR, and TCRdb's table has in-frame clones only and misses some. The sample carries some 700,000 clones, roughly 90% recorded once. A few counts support this clone. In addition, the sample was reused for a study of human thymus T cells. That paper adds: Surgeons resected thymus tissue during corrective heart surgery. Overlap was high between thymic repertoires from unrelated individuals, as reported in related research.

The sequenced sample consisted of thymocytes. The TCR was taken from a boy less than two years old with a congenital heart defect.

Here the CDR3 reads CASSLTPGQAHFSGNTIYF. CDR3 coding DNA: TGTGCCAGCAGCCTCACGCCGGGACAGGCCCACTTCTCTGGAAACACCATATATTTT. The genes are TRBV7-9 and TRBJ1-3; 8 nucleotides align to TRBD1. The germline CDR1 and CDR2 sequences are SEHNR and FQNEAQ (reference sequence). The CDR3 covers 19 residues. With 5 bases clipped from V and 0 bases from J, the junction kept 15 bases outside the gene matches.